Listed below are T cell receptor beta chains from one sample, sequenced in a study of cytomegalovirus exposure and HLA in healthy donors. The assay was immunoSEQ multiplex PCR, and TCRdb's table has in-frame clones only and misses some. Its table records about 140,000 clones. The sequenced material came from PBMCs. These receptors came from a young woman in good health and CMV-seronegative. The conserved cysteine and the conserved F or W are not part of the CDR3 here. The order of the fields is D gene, CDR3 length, V gene, CDR3 protein. D genes are given only for firm matches.

d_call: TRBD2; cdr3_length: 14; v_call: TRBV5-1; cdr3_aa: ASSLVPGTSDPEQF
d_call: -; cdr3_length: 9; v_call: TRBV29-1; cdr3_aa: SVTGNEKLF
d_call: -; cdr3_length: 14; v_call: TRBV5-8; cdr3_aa: ASSLEAGVNTGELF
d_call: -; cdr3_length: 12; v_call: TRBV19; cdr3_aa: ASSIARYQETQY
d_call: TRBD2; cdr3_length: 17; v_call: TRBV7-6; cdr3_aa: ASSRLPSGTSGRVGELF
d_call: -; cdr3_length: 13; v_call: TRBV9; cdr3_aa: ASSVGGGFADTQY
d_call: TRBD1; cdr3_length: 12; v_call: TRBV19; cdr3_aa: ASLGGQGSEKLF
d_call: -; cdr3_length: 13; v_call: TRBV18; cdr3_aa: ASSLPGGRNYGYT
d_call: TRBD2; cdr3_length: 13; v_call: TRBV5-4; cdr3_aa: ASSLAGGRMDTQY
d_call: TRBD2; cdr3_length: 15; v_call: TRBV30; cdr3_aa: AWSPAPRLAVTYEQY
d_call: -; cdr3_length: 11; v_call: TRBV28; cdr3_aa: ASRQGGSYEQY
d_call: TRBD1; cdr3_length: 11; v_call: TRBV19; cdr3_aa: ASRPDRGLGYT
d_call: TRBD1; cdr3_length: 15; v_call: TRBV19; cdr3_aa: ASSTDGTGRGNQPQH
d_call: TRBD1; cdr3_length: 12; v_call: TRBV6-1; cdr3_aa: ASSPDRVYYGYT
d_call: -; cdr3_length: 12; v_call: TRBV27; cdr3_aa: ASSSLQSYNEQF
d_call: TRBD1; cdr3_length: 12; v_call: TRBV7-8; cdr3_aa: ASSSDRARAEAF
d_call: TRBD2; cdr3_length: 14; v_call: TRBV7-2; cdr3_aa: ASSLAPAGGGSEQF
d_call: -; cdr3_length: 13; v_call: TRBV10-1; cdr3_aa: ASMAGERSLNTIY
d_call: -; cdr3_length: 13; v_call: TRBV6-5; cdr3_aa: ASSSAQAGAYEQY
d_call: TRBD1; cdr3_length: 11; v_call: TRBV10-2; cdr3_aa: ASSESTRDSQY
d_call: -; cdr3_length: 13; v_call: TRBV9; cdr3_aa: ASSVAQGGDSPLH
d_call: TRBD2; cdr3_length: 13; v_call: TRBV30; cdr3_aa: AWDEASGGAGELF
d_call: TRBD1; cdr3_length: 13; v_call: TRBV5-1; cdr3_aa: ASSFETGGLYEQY
d_call: TRBD1; cdr3_length: 13; v_call: TRBV11-1; cdr3_aa: ASSPDRARGNIQY
d_call: TRBD1; cdr3_length: 13; v_call: TRBV5-1; cdr3_aa: ASSEGTGGPYGYT
d_call: -; cdr3_length: 13; v_call: TRBV28; cdr3_aa: ASEDAGGAFYEQY
d_call: TRBD1; cdr3_length: 13; v_call: TRBV29-1; cdr3_aa: SVTGTESSYNEQF
d_call: TRBD1; cdr3_length: 12; v_call: TRBV6-1; cdr3_aa: ASSSGTGTDEQY
d_call: -; cdr3_length: 13; v_call: TRBV30; cdr3_aa: AWSSPVFSGNTIY
d_call: -; cdr3_length: 11; v_call: TRBV6-1; cdr3_aa: ASSEAATGELF
d_call: -; cdr3_length: 14; v_call: TRBV14; cdr3_aa: ASSPLRQLSTDTQY
d_call: -; cdr3_length: 11; v_call: TRBV19; cdr3_aa: ASSIDRFYEQF
d_call: TRBD1; cdr3_length: 13; v_call: TRBV15; cdr3_aa: ATSRVRQGNNEQF
d_call: TRBD2; cdr3_length: 15; v_call: TRBV7-6; cdr3_aa: ASSFDTGTSGTGELF
d_call: TRBD2; cdr3_length: 12; v_call: TRBV7-2; cdr3_aa: ASSLTWGGETQY
d_call: TRBD1; cdr3_length: 10; v_call: TRBV29-1; cdr3_aa: SLGNRGETQY
d_call: -; cdr3_length: 14; v_call: TRBV7-2; cdr3_aa: ASSSGGQVAKNIQY
d_call: TRBD1; cdr3_length: 13; v_call: TRBV19; cdr3_aa: ASSIGQGSYNEQF
d_call: -; cdr3_length: 13; v_call: TRBV9; cdr3_aa: ASSLNPQGGNEQF
d_call: -; cdr3_length: 15; v_call: TRBV9; cdr3_aa: ASSVSPWDSGAYEQY